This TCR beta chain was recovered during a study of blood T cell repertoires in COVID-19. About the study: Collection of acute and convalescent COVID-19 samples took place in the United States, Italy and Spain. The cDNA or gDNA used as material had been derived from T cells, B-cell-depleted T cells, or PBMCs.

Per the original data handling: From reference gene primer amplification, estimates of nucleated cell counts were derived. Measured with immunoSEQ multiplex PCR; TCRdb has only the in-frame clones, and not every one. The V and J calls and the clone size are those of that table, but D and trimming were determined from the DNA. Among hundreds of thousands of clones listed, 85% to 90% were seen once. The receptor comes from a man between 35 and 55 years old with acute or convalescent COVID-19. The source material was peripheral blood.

The DNA of the CDR3 is TGTGCCATCAGTGAGCAAGGGGGCGCAGGACACACTGAAGCTTTCTTT. This gives the protein CAISEQGGAGHTEAFF. The J gene is TRBJ1-1, the V gene TRBV10-3; 7 bases are shared with TRBD1. The V gene end was trimmed by 2 bases and the J gene end by 3 bases; junction bases not matched to a gene: 9. Germline CDR1 is ENHRY and CDR2 is SYGVKD. The length of the CDR3 is 16 residues.